Described below is a single TCR beta chain sequence and its context. Its target is unknown. The data belong to a study of blood T cells in healthy people across ages. The study's findings and limits: Roughly linear declines in TCR beta diversity per million T cells occurred with age. Unsorted PBMCs blocked a conclusive comparison of naive and antigen-experienced cells. Both higher diversity and more naive CD4+ cells marked long-lived donors when set against aged donors.

V was cut by 6 bases and J by 5 bases, with 11 bases left in between. This CDR3 contains 13 residues. Alongside a J-beta primer mix, a sample-barcoded 5' primer served in a second PCR lasting roughly 6 to 11 cycles. TCRdb independently ran MiXCR on the 5' RACE reads; one entry per CDR3 protein. The sample has approximately 730,000 distinct CDR3 sequences, roughly 53% seen once. The clonotype originates from a man older than 75 in good health. V usage is TRBV12-3 or TRBV12-4 and J usage is TRBJ1-5; the D is unclear. The specimen was blood. The CDR3 region is CASSREGYQPQHF. CDR3 bases: TGTGCCAGCAGCCGGGAGGGCTATCAGCCCCAGCATTTT.